Reported below is one T cell receptor (beta chain). The antigen remains unidentified. Each sample had two DNA replicates, about 0.52 ug blood or about 1.4 ug tissue. TCRdb's copy holds only in-frame clones and misses some; the assay was immunoSEQ multiplex PCR. The data show about 38,000 clones, roughly 72% seen once. The entry originates in a study of early stage breast cancer tumors. Background on the study: Invasive lobular carcinomas made up four of 12 ER+/PR+/HER2- tumors. Average read coverage per sample was around 10-fold.

Study-wide results and caveats: Commonly generated sequences made up most enriched TCRB sequences shared between patients.

The ends were cut back, 2 bases at V and 8 bases at J, with 6 bases in the middle. CDR1 is MRHNA and CDR2 is SNTAGT in the germline V gene. The CDR3 is 11 amino acids. The TCR originated in a person in their sixties or seventies with breast cancer. V and J are TRBV6-4 and TRBJ1-2, with a possible D match to TRBD1 (5 bases). The material sequenced was blood. CDR3 in amino acids: CASSDGGGYTF. DNA for the CDR3: TGTGCCAGCAGTGACGGGGGGGGCTACACCTTC.